Reported below is one T cell receptor beta chain. Its target is not known. The data stem from a study of cytomegalovirus exposure and HLA in healthy donors. This PCR relied on a set of 60 Vbeta primers and 13 Jbeta primers. Generated by immunoSEQ multiplex PCR, the TCRdb table keeps only in-frame clones and is missing some. Altogether some 100,000 clones are present, more than 60% being singletons, with the ten largest covering 4% to 5.5%. Study observations and caveats: A later analysis reportedly identified an Asian-associated ancestry cluster as carrying fewer N-insertions than the roughly 670-donor mean. HLA alleles were associated with 16,951 TCR beta sequences in a later analysis at 0.05 false discovery rate.

Deletions cut 1 base from V and 8 bases from J, with 15 bases between. Germline assignment: CDR1 SEHNR and CDR2 FQNEAQ (reference sequence). The CDR3 covers 15 residues. Sequencing was done on a sample of PBMCs. This sequence was found in a woman younger than 30 in good health and CMV-seropositive. The V gene is TRBV7-9, the J gene TRBJ2-1; tentative D call: TRBD2 (5 bases). The CDR3 loop is CASSLVPPGRDEQFF. CDR3 in DNA: TGTGCCAGCAGCTTAGTCCCCCCTGGGCGGGATGAGCAGTTCTTC.